The subject of this entry is one T cell receptor (beta chain). The antigen is not known. This specimen belongs to a study of radiation and T cells in renal cell carcinoma. Documented time point: blood 2 weeks post-SBRT. Treatment here: 15 Gy SBRT to primary tumor, nephrectomy 4 weeks later. Blood was sampled at baseline, 2 weeks and 4 weeks after SBRT. Clear cell pathology was present in this patient's renal cell carcinoma. Sequencing was performed with immunoSEQ multiplex PCR; in TCRdb, only in-frame clones are kept and a portion is missing. The table lists tens of thousands of clones, about 80% of them singletons, with 29% in the top ten. The CDR3 runs to 17 residues. V was cut by 6 bases and J by 1 base, with 21 bases left in between. Germline V lookup: CDR1 KGHSH, CDR2 LQKENI. Study results and limitations: From baseline, blood top tumor clonotypes peaked at 2 weeks post-radiation.

This sequence joins TRBV18 and TRBJ1-1; maybe TRBD1 (5 bases). The sample in question was blood, obtained from a patient whose treatment included radiotherapy and nephrectomy. This TCR was sampled from a woman aged 65 to 85 with renal cell carcinoma. For the CDR3, the DNA is TGTGCCAGCTCCCAACAGGACGGACTCACACGGAACACTGAAGCTTTCTTT. Its translation: CASSQQDGLTRNTEAFF.